Presented here are 30 T cell receptor beta chains from one specimen sequenced in a study of T cell repertoires in cytomegalovirus infection. TCRdb reprocessed the reads via MiXCR and lists one record per CDR3 protein. The sample yields almost 500,000 distinct CDR3 sequences, about 10% seen once. Sequences were obtained from PBMCs. Source of these receptors: a human donor in good health (CMV status not recorded). Some clones in this sample may be carry-over from other donors' samples.

The table lists this clonotype with many counts. V gene TRBV28 combines with J gene TRBJ1-4, with 8 positions matching TRBD1. The V gene's germline CDR1 is MDHEN and CDR2 SYDVKM. There are 15 residues in the CDR3. The trim removed 5 bases at V and 8 bases at J, leaving 10 bases unmatched. The DNA for the CDR3 is TGTGCCAGCAGTCCCGCGATGGACAGGGACGAAAAACTGTTTTTT. This gives the protein CASSPAMDRDEKLFF.

This clonotype was found a few times. The genes are TRBV29-1 and TRBJ2-1; D gene unclear. Trimming pared 5 bases from V and 1 base from J, leaving 9 bases between. Per germline, CDR1 SQVTM and CDR2 ANQGSEA. The CDR3 is 13 amino acids. The DNA for the CDR3 is TGCAGCGTTAAGTGGGAATCCTACAATGAGCAGTTCTTC. Translated: CSVKWESYNEQFF.

This clonotype showed up many times. The rearrangement joins TRBV27 to TRBJ2-3, with 8 bases matching TRBD1. The CDR3 has 15 amino acids. Trimming cost V 6 bases and J 5 bases; bases outside gene matches: 10. The germline V gene encodes CDR1 MNHEY and CDR2 SMNVEV (reference sequence). The CDR3 loop reads CASRPGQGAVDTQYF. CDR3 nucleotides: TGTGCCAGCAGACCTGGACAGGGTGCGGTAGATACGCAGTATTTT.

The table lists this clonotype with many counts. This chain joins TRBV7-2 and TRBJ1-4; no definite D call. Deletions cut 5 bases from V and 8 bases from J, with 21 bases between. The CDR3 contains 16 residues. Germline CDR1 SGHTA, CDR2 FQGNSA. This chain's CDR3 is CASSLAASGVGEKLFF. The CDR3 region has the DNA TGTGCCAGCAGCCTCGCAGCGTCCGGGGTTGGAGAAAAACTGTTTTTT.

This clonotype was counted many times. The chain has TRBV7-3 and TRBJ2-1; 7 bases match TRBD1. The CDR3 extends over 13 amino acids. J gave up 10 bases and V 5 bases, and 8 bases lay outside the gene matches. Germline CDR1 and CDR2: SGHTA and FQGTGA. CDR3 in amino acids: CASSTTGKGEQFF. Written as DNA, the CDR3 is TGTGCCAGCAGCACGACAGGGAAGGGGGAGCAGTTCTTC.

This sequence joins TRBV11-1 and TRBJ2-1; TRBD2 matches 10 bases. With 2 bases clipped from V and 6 bases from J, the junction kept 7 bases outside the gene matches. Germline lookup yields CDR1 SGHAT and CDR2 FQDESV (reference sequence). This CDR3 contains 16 residues. The CDR3 DNA reads as TGTGCCAGCAGCTTATATAGCGGGGGGCCCGGCAATGAGCAGTTCTTC. Protein: CASSLYSGGPGNEQFF.

This clonotype was picked up many times. The V and J genes are TRBV27 and TRBJ1-5, with TRBD1 matching over 9 bases. The CDR3 has 15 residues. The junction had 8 bases not matched to a gene; V was cut back by 5 bases and J by 6 bases. Germline V gene lookup returns CDR1 MNHEY and CDR2 SMNVEV (reference sequence). CDR3 sequence: CASSLTGGEGQPQHF. Here the CDR3 DNA reads TGTGCCAGCAGTCTTACAGGGGGCGAGGGTCAGCCCCAGCATTTT.

This clonotype came up a few times. The chain links TRBV29-1 to TRBJ1-2, with D possibly matching TRBD1 (5 bases). CDR3 length: 13 amino acids. V lost 8 bases to trimming and J lost 2 bases, with 15 bases between them. Per the germline V gene, CDR1 is SQVTM and CDR2 is ANQGSEA. CDR3 loop: CSTGGDLNYGYTF. As DNA, the CDR3 is TGCAGCACCGGAGGGGACCTGAACTATGGCTACACCTTC.

In DNA, the CDR3 is TGTGCCATCAAGGACAGTAGCACAGATACGCAGTATTTT. The encoded protein is CAIKDSSTDTQYF. The chain has TRBV10-3 and TRBJ2-3; tentatively, D is TRBD1 (6 bases). Germline CDR1 ENHRY, CDR2 SYGVKD. Trimming removed 7 bases from V and 0 bases from J, with 8 bases in between. The CDR3 spans 13 residues.

There are many counts of this clonotype. The gene calls are TRBV19 and TRBJ1-1, with TRBD1 matching 7 bases. The V and J ends lost 6 bases and 11 bases, in that order; junction bases with no gene match: 6. The germline gives CDR1 LNHDA, CDR2 SQIVND (reference sequence). The CDR3 loop spans 11 amino acids. The CDR3 sequence: CASRAGTAAFF. CDR3 coding DNA: TGTGCCAGTAGGGCCGGGACAGCGGCTTTCTTT.

The sample holds many counts of this clonotype. This chain's CDR3 is CASIRTGGTEAFF. The DNA for the CDR3 is TGTGCCAGCATTAGGACAGGGGGCACTGAAGCTTTCTTT. The V call is TRBV12-3 or TRBV12-4, the J call TRBJ1-1; TRBD1 aligns across 10 bases. The CDR3 extends over 13 amino acids. With 7 bases clipped from V and 4 bases from J, the junction kept 3 bases outside the gene matches.

This clonotype was recorded many times. The rearrangement uses TRBV6-4 and TRBJ2-1; D may be TRBD2 (6 bases). V dropped 3 bases and J dropped 7 bases, with 16 bases sitting between them. This CDR3 comprises 15 residues. Germline-derived CDR1 and CDR2 are MRHNA and SNTAGT. CDR3 nucleotide sequence: TGTGCCAGCAGTGAAGACGCCGGGAGTCGTAATGAGCAGTTCTTC. Protein sequence: CASSEDAGSRNEQFF.

This clonotype was seen ten or more times. The gene calls are TRBV28 and TRBJ2-3; the D gene is possibly TRBD2 (6 bases). Trimming removed 7 bases from V and 1 base from J, with 18 bases in between. The CDR3 is 16 amino acids. Looked up from germline, CDR1 is MDHEN and CDR2 is SYDVKM. The CDR3 nucleotides read TGTGCCAGCAAACCGGCCGGGGGAGGTGGCACAGATACGCAGTATTTT. Its protein is CASKPAGGGGTDTQYF. Based on the CDR3 plus reference TRBV28 and TRBJ2-3, the full variable domain is DVKVTQSSRYLVKRTGEKVFLECVQDMDHENMFWYRQDPGLGLRLIYFSYDVKMKEKGDIPEGYSVSREKKERFSLILESASTNQTSMYLCASKPAGGGGTDTQYFGPGTRLTVL.

This sequence joins TRBV5-4 and TRBJ2-3; the D gene could be TRBD1 or TRBD2 (5 bases each). The ends were cut back, 6 bases at V and 1 base at J, with 15 bases in the middle. CDR3 length: 15 residues. Germline CDR1 SGHNT, CDR2 YYREEE (reference sequence). CDR3 sequence (DNA): TGTGCCAGCAACTTCGGGACGGGACGCACAGATACGCAGTATTTT. Amino acids: CASNFGTGRTDTQYF. The full variable domain, completed using reference TRBV5-4 and TRBJ2-3, is ETGVTQSPTHLIKTRGQQVTLRCSSQSGHNTVSWYQQALGQGPQFIFQYYREEENGRGNFPPRFSGLQFPNYSSELNVNALELDDSALYLCASNFGTGRTDTQYFGPGTRLTVL.

This clonotype was seen ten or more times. V is TRBV19 and J is TRBJ1-2; D might be TRBD1 (5 bases). Germline V gene lookup returns CDR1 LNHDA and CDR2 SQIVND (reference sequence). V shed 7 bases and J shed 7 bases, with 16 bases lying between them. The CDR3 is made up of 13 amino acids. For the CDR3, the DNA is TGTGCCAGTAATCCAGCAGGGACGGGTGGCTACACCTTC. It specifies CASNPAGTGGYTF.

V and J are TRBV20-1 and TRBJ1-2; D is perhaps TRBD1 (5 bases). The CDR3 has 12 amino acids. CDR1 and CDR2 (germline): DFQATT, SNEGSKA (reference sequence). The V gene lost 3 bases and the J gene lost 6 bases, with 11 bases spanning the gap. DNA of the CDR3: TGCAGTGCTAGTGAGGGCAGGGATGGCTACACCTTC. As protein: CSASEGRDGYTF.

This clonotype was seen many times. The V and J genes are TRBV7-3 and TRBJ1-5; the D is unclear. The CDR3 has 13 residues. The germline CDR1 and CDR2 sequences are SGHTA and FQGTGA. Between the trimmed V and J ends, which lost 3 bases and 12 bases, there was a span of 15 bases. The CDR3 here is CASSLSQDSIQHF. In DNA, the CDR3 is TGTGCCAGCAGCTTGTCACAAGATTCTATCCAGCATTTT.

This clonotype was seen at least ten times. The chain is built from TRBV28 and TRBJ1-2; a possible D gene is TRBD1 (5 bases). This CDR3 is 12 amino acids long. Trimming left V 5 bases short and J 5 bases short, with 9 bases between. The V gene's germline CDR1 is MDHEN and CDR2 SYDVKM. DNA of the CDR3: TGTGCCAGCAGTAACAGGCTGTATGGCTACACCTTC. It encodes CASSNRLYGYTF.

This clonotype was seen a few times. The chain combines TRBV12-3 or TRBV12-4 with TRBJ1-3; D unclear. The V end was cut by 6 bases, the J end by 2 bases, with 14 bases between. The CDR3 is 15 amino acids. CDR3 nucleotide sequence: TGTGCCAGCAGCCCGGGGAGGGAGGCTGGAAACACCATATATTTT. Protein sequence: CASSPGREAGNTIYF.

The chain has TRBV28 and TRBJ2-2, with D hard to call. Germline values: CDR1 MDHEN, CDR2 SYDVKM. Between the trimmed V and J ends, which lost 8 bases and 3 bases, there was a span of 13 bases. The CDR3 has 14 residues. CDR3 coding DNA: TGTGCCAGCGGCCCGGCGAGCCACACCGGGGAGCTGTTTTTT. Protein: CASGPASHTGELFF.

This clonotype was counted ten times or more. The chain employs TRBV14 and TRBJ2-1; D gene ambiguous. Trimming left V 5 bases short and J 8 bases short, with 7 bases between. There are 11 residues in the CDR3. The germline V gene has CDR1 SGHDN and CDR2 FVKESK. In DNA, the CDR3 is TGTGCCAGCAGCAACGCGGATGAGCAGTTCTTC. As protein: CASSNADEQFF.

This clonotype was picked up many times. This rearrangement joins TRBV12-3 or TRBV12-4 to TRBJ2-3; possibly TRBD1 for D (5 bases). This CDR3 has 13 residues. V was shortened by 6 bases and J by 1 base, with 8 bases between the two germline ends. The CDR3 sequence is CASSFRGTDTQYF. In nucleotides, the CDR3 is TGTGCCAGCAGCTTCAGGGGCACAGATACGCAGTATTTT.

With respect to this clonotype: A much larger clonotype is one base distant, so this may be a read error. V gene TRBV5-6 combines with J gene TRBJ2-5, with TRBD2 as a possible D gene (6 bases). The germline CDR1 and CDR2 sequences are SGHDT and YYEEEE. The CDR3 covers 18 residues. V gave up 6 bases and J gave up 2 bases, with 26 bases separating them. The CDR3, as DNA: TGTGCCAGCACCGAAGGGTGCGGGGCCCACAACTTACAAGAGACCCAGTACTTC. The encoded protein is CASTEGCGAHNLQETQYF.

This clonotype has ten or more counts. The chain combines TRBV7-9 with TRBJ2-3; D remains ambiguous. The CDR3 sequence is 16 residues long. The V and J ends lost 4 bases and 5 bases respectively, with 19 bases between them. The germline V gene encodes CDR1 SEHNR and CDR2 FQNEAQ (reference sequence). The CDR3 sequence is CASSSRSFRGEDTQYF. CDR3 DNA sequence: TGTGCCAGCAGCTCTAGATCCTTTAGAGGAGAAGATACGCAGTATTTT.

This clonotype showed up just once. This clone may be a read error of a much larger clone one base away. The rearrangement joins TRBV12-3 or TRBV12-4 to TRBJ1-2, with D possibly TRBD1 on 5 matching bases. This CDR3 contains 14 residues. V lost 4 bases, J lost 6 bases, and 15 bases lay in between. The CDR3 loop reads CASSSRWTGHGYTF. The CDR3 region has the DNA TGTGCCAGCAGTTCCCGGTGGACGGGGCATGGCTACACCTTC.

This clonotype was counted at least ten times. V usage is TRBV5-6 and J usage is TRBJ2-3, with 13 bases lining up with TRBD2. Germline V CDR1 and CDR2: SGHDT, YYEEEE. CDR3 length equals 16 residues. V dropped 5 bases and J dropped 5; count of bases not matched to a gene: 8. In DNA, the CDR3 is TGTGCCAGCAGATCCACTAGCGGGGGGGCCCAAGATACGCAGTATTTT. This gives the protein CASRSTSGGAQDTQYF.

This clonotype was seen many times. The genes are TRBV2 and TRBJ1-5, with D possibly being TRBD1 (6 bases). The CDR3 runs to 15 residues. From germline, CDR1 is SNHLY and CDR2 FYNNEI. V was trimmed by 8 bases and J by 2 bases, leaving 16 bases between them. The CDR3 DNA reads TGTGCCAGCTCCGCGGAGGGGGGTGGCAATCAGCCCCAGCATTTT. This translates into CASSAEGGGNQPQHF.

This clonotype was detected many times. The V call is TRBV11-2, the J call TRBJ2-7, with 12 positions matching TRBD2. Germline V gene data show CDR1 as SGHAT and CDR2 as FQNNGV. CDR3 size: 15 residues. With V trimmed by 6 bases and J by 3 bases, 6 bases remained unmatched. The CDR3 DNA is TGTGCCAGCAGAGCAACTAGCGGGAGGTACTACGAGCAGTACTTC. This encodes CASRATSGRYYEQYF.

This clonotype showed up many times. This could be a read error, since a much larger clone is one nucleotide away. V is TRBV14 and J is TRBJ1-1; D gene unclear. Trimming pared 2 bases from V and 1 base from J, leaving 5 bases between. Germline V gene data show CDR1 as SGHDN and CDR2 as FVKESK. The CDR3 contains 13 residues. The CDR3: CASSQQANTEAFF. CDR3 DNA sequence: TGTGCCAGCAGCCAACAGGCGAACACTGAAGCTTTCTTT.

This clonotype was counted at least ten times. The genes are TRBV4-2 and TRBJ2-3, with D perhaps being TRBD1 or TRBD2 (5 bases each). Germline loops: CDR1 LGHNA, CDR2 YNFKEQ. This CDR3 has 17 amino acids. V dropped 4 bases and J dropped 1 base, with 18 bases sitting between them. CDR3 residues: CASSLRNHGDGTDTQYF. The CDR3 DNA reads TGTGCCAGCAGCCTCAGAAACCATGGGGACGGCACAGATACGCAGTATTTT.